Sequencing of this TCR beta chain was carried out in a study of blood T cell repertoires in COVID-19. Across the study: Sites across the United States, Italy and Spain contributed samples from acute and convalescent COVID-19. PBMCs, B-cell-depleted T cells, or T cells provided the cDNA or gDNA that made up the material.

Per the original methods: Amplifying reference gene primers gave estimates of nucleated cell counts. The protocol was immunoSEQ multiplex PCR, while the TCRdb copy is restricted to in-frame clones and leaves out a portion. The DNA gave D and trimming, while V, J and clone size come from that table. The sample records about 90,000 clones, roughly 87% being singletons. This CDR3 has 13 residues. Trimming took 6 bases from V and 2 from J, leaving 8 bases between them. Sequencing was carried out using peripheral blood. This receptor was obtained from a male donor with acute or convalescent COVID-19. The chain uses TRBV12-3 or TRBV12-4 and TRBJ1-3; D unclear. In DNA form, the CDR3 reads TGTGCCAGCAGGCCGCGGGCTGGAAACACCATATATTTT. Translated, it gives CASRPRAGNTIYF.